The entry that follows covers one T cell receptor (beta chain) sequence. The antigen is undetermined. CDR3 size: 16 residues. V lost 5 bases and J lost 8; bases outside the gene matches: 13. Per germline, CDR1 SGHTA and CDR2 FQGNSA. This entry comes from a study of T cell repertoires in cytomegalovirus infection. Study-wide findings and caveats: Across the ex vivo response, the dominant clonotypes were HLA-C-restricted CMV-specific TCR beta clonotypes.

From the reads, TCRdb called clonotypes with MiXCR, one entry per CDR3 protein. The profile covers roughly 500,000 distinct CDR3 sequences, with approximately 42% appearing a single time and about 45% taken by the ten largest. The chain carries TRBV7-2 and TRBJ2-1; 9 bases are a match to TRBD1. The sequence was obtained from a human donor in good health (CMV status not recorded). Some clones in this sample may be carry-over from other donors' samples. Sequenced material: cultured PBMCs, taken from culture after CMV antigen stimulation. In nucleotides, the CDR3 is TGTGCCAGCAGCAACACGGGGGACAGGGTGATAGATGAGCAGTTCTTC. It encodes CASSNTGDRVIDEQFF.